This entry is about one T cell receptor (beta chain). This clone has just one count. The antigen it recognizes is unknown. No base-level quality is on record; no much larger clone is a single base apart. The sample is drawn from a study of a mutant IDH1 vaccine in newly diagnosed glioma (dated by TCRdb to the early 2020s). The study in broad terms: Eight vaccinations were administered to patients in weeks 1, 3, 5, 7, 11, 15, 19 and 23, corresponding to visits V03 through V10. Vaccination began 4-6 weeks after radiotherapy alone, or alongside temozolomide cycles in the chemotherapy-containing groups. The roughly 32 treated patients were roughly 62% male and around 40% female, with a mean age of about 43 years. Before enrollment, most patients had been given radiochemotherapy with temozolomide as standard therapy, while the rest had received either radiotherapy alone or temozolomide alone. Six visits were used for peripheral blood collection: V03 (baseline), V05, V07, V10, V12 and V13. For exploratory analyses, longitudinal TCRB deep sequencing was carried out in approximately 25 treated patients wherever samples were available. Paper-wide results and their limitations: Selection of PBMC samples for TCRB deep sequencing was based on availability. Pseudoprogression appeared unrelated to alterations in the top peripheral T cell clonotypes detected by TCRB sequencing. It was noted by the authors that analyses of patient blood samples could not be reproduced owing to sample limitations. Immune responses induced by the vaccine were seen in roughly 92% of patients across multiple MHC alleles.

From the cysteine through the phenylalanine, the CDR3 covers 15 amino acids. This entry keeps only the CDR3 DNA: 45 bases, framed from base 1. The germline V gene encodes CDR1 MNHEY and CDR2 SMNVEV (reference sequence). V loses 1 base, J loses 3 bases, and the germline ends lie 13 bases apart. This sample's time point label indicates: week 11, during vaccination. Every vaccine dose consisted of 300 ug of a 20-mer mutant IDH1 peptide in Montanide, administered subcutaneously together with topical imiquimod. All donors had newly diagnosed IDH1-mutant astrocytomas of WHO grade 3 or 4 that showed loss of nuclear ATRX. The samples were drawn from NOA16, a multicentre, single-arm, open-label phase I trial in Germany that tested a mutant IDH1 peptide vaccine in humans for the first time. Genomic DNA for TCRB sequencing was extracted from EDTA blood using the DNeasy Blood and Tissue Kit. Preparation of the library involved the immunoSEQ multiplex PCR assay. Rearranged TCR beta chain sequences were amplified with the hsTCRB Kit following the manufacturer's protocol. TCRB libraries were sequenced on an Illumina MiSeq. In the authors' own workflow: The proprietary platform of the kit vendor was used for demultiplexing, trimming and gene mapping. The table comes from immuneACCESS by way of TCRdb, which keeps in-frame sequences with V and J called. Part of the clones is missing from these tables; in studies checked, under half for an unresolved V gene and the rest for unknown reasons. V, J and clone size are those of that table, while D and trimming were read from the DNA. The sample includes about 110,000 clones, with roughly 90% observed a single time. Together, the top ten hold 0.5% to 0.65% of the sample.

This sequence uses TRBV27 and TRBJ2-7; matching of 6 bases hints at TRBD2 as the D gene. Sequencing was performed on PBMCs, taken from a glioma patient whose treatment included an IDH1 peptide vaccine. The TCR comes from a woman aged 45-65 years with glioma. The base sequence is TGTGCCAGCAGTTTATACGGGGGACCGAGCTACGAGCAGTACTTC. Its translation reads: CASSLYGGPSYEQYF.